This T cell receptor beta chain stems from a study of T cells in Graves' hyperthyroidism and ophthalmopathy. Findings and limits, study-wide: Among thyroid clonotypes expanded above 0.001, most also appeared in blood. A 13 V-J model separated ophthalmopathy from stable hyperthyroidism.

Trimming took off 6 bases at V and 8 bases at J, with 16 bases between the two ends. The CDR3 totals 14 residues. In germline, CDR1 is SNHLY, CDR2 FYNNEI. This clonotype was observed at least ten times. The antigen is unknown. Graves' hyperthyroidism was deemed stable absent ophthalmopathy progression within 18 months. Uncontrolled infections, other autoimmune diseases, pregnancy or lactation led to exclusion of patients. Using RNA transcripts as the source, TCR beta CDR3 regions were amplified. First-round RT-PCR targeting the TCR CDR3 was performed with the HTBI primer set. MiXCR, run by TCRdb on the multiplex PCR reads, gives a single entry per CDR3 protein. The data show approximately 560,000 distinct CDR3 sequences, under 60% seen once.

Sequencing was carried out using peripheral blood or thyroid tissue (not recorded which). This TCR came from a woman between 18 and 29 years old with Graves' hyperthyroidism. The rearrangement joins TRBV2 to TRBJ1-4; D uncertain. CDR3 in amino acids: CASSAKFGGEKLFF. In nucleotides, the CDR3 is TGTGCCAGCAGCGCCAAGTTTGGCGGGGAAAAACTGTTTTTT.